This T cell receptor beta chain stems from a study of T-cell memory formation after mild COVID-19. About the study: TCR clusters largely stayed donor specific. Whole-study results and caveats: A subset of responding clones appeared in pre-infection memory, suggesting cross-reactive memory joined. Clones contracting day 15 to 85 were balanced CD4/CD8; later expanders leaned CD4+.

TCRdb re-called the 5' RACE reads through MiXCR, storing one row per CDR3 protein. Of about 350,000 distinct CDR3 sequences listed, roughly 15% are singletons. This clonotype has a handful of counts. What it binds is not known. Trimming removed 1 base from V and 6 bases from J; junction bases left unmatched: 8. CDR3 length: 15 amino acids. Germline-derived CDR1 and CDR2 are LGHNA and YNFKEQ. The sequenced sample consisted of PBMCs or a T cell subset sorted from them (not recorded which). The chain uses TRBV4-2 and TRBJ2-7; TRBD2 agrees at 8 bases. The source of this sequence is a man younger than 35 who had mild COVID-19 (a few samples of this study predate the infection). Cell type and time point are not known. CDR3 DNA: TGTGCCAGCAGCCAAGGGGGACTAGACGGGCGCGAGCAGTACTTC. Translating it yields CASSQGGLDGREQYF.